Reported below is one TCR beta chain. This record comes from a study of T cells in localized non-small cell lung cancer. The protocol was immunoSEQ multiplex PCR, while the TCRdb copy is restricted to in-frame clones and leaves out a portion. The table shows about 15,000 clones, with 80% to 90% occurring only once. V dropped 2 bases and J dropped 3 bases, with 5 bases sitting between them. CDR3 length: 13 amino acids. Per germline, CDR1 MNHEY and CDR2 SVGAGI. The genes are TRBV6-5 and TRBJ1-5, with D hard to call. The sample in question was peripheral blood mononuclear cells, obtained before any cancer treatment. The sequence came from a male donor at least 60 years old with stage II lung adenocarcinoma. CDR3 region: CASSYSTNQPQHF. The DNA for the CDR3 is TGTGCCAGCAGTTACAGCACCAATCAGCCCCAGCATTTT.